These T cell receptor beta chains were read from a single sample in a study of blood T cell repertoires in COVID-19. The method was immunoSEQ multiplex PCR; TCRdb's version includes in-frame clones alone and lacks a portion of them. The sample has about 240,000 clones, about nine tenths seen once. Sequenced: PBMCs or T cells enriched from blood (not recorded which). The receptors stem from a woman aged 25-40 years with acute COVID-19. CDR3s include the opening cysteine and the closing phenylalanine or tryptophan. The order of the fields is D gene, clone size, J gene, V gene, CDR3 DNA, CDR3 protein. D genes are given only for firm matches. Clone size, where shown, is once, few, many, or a class for clones that have expanded.

D: .
size: .
J: TRBJ2-3
V: TRBV19
DNA: TGTGCCAGTAGTATATCCGTCTCAGATACGCAGTATTTT
CDR3: CASSISVSDTQYF

D: .
size: .
J: TRBJ1-1
V: TRBV5-1
DNA: TGCGCCAGCAGCCCACAGGGCGCTGAAGCTTTCTTT
CDR3: CASSPQGAEAFF

D: .
size: once
J: TRBJ1-1
V: TRBV19
DNA: TGTGCCAGTTGGGAGGGAATTGAAGCTTTCTTT
CDR3: CASWEGIEAFF

D: TRBD2
size: .
J: TRBJ2-1
V: TRBV7-2
DNA: TGTGCCAGCAGCTTACAGGTGCGGTCTAGCGGAAATGAGCAGTTCTTC
CDR3: CASSLQVRSSGNEQFF

D: .
size: .
J: TRBJ2-2
V: TRBV25-1
DNA: TGTGCCAGCAGTGTCCTCACCGGGGAGCTGTTTTTT
CDR3: CASSVLTGELFF

D: .
size: .
J: TRBJ1-1
V: TRBV5-4
DNA: TGTGCCAGCAGCCAGCCGGGGGAAAACACTGAAGCTTTCTTT
CDR3: CASSQPGENTEAFF

D: .
size: .
J: TRBJ2-3
V: TRBV2
DNA: TGTGCCAGCGGTGGTCGGGGGGCCGCGGATACGCAGTATTTT
CDR3: CASGGRGAADTQYF

D: .
size: .
J: TRBJ2-3
V: TRBV30
DNA: TGTGCCTGGAACCCGGGGGGCACAGATACGCAGTATTTT
CDR3: CAWNPGGTDTQYF

D: .
size: .
J: TRBJ2-1
V: TRBV27
DNA: TGTGCCAGCAGTCCGCGGGGGCCCGAAGACAATGAGCAGTTCTTC
CDR3: CASSPRGPEDNEQFF

D: .
size: .
J: TRBJ1-2
V: TRBV14
DNA: TGTGCCAGCAGCCAACTTACGGGTCTCTATGGCTACACCTTC
CDR3: CASSQLTGLYGYTF

D: TRBD1
size: few
J: TRBJ2-7
V: TRBV7-7
DNA: TGTGCTAGCAGCTTGGGACAGGGGGCCTACGAGCAGTACTTC
CDR3: CASSLGQGAYEQYF

D: .
size: .
J: TRBJ1-3
V: TRBV9
DNA: TGTGCCAGCAGCGTCTCGACAGCTGGAAACACCATATATTTT
CDR3: CASSVSTAGNTIYF

D: .
size: once
J: TRBJ1-2
V: TRBV4-2
DNA: TGTGCCAGCAGCCAAGTAGGCAGGGACACAGCCAGCACCCGTTTC
CDR3: CASSQVGRDTASTRF

D: .
size: .
J: TRBJ1-6
V: TRBV15
DNA: TGTGCCACCAGCAGGGGTAAGCGGGATTCACCCCTCCACTTT
CDR3: CATSRGKRDSPLHF

D: .
size: .
J: TRBJ2-6
V: TRBV18
DNA: TGTGCCAGCTCACCCATGTCAATCTCGACGGGGAGCTCTGGGGCCAACGTCCTGACTTTC
CDR3: CASSPMSISTGSSGANVLTF

D: .
size: few
J: TRBJ1-2
V: TRBV6-5
DNA: TGTGCCAGCAGTTCGACACGATATGGCTACACCTTC
CDR3: CASSSTRYGYTF

D: .
size: .
J: TRBJ1-5
V: TRBV5-1
DNA: TGCGCCAGCAGTTCAGAGGGTAATCAGCCCCAGCATTTT
CDR3: CASSSEGNQPQHF

D: .
size: .
J: TRBJ1-2
V: TRBV29-1
DNA: TGCAGCGTTGAAACCCCAGGGGTCCAGTATGGCTACACCTTC
CDR3: CSVETPGVQYGYTF

D: .
size: .
J: TRBJ2-3
V: TRBV5-1
DNA: TGCGCCAGCAGCTGGGGGACTTCCCCAGGGACAGATACGCAGTATTTT
CDR3: CASSWGTSPGTDTQYF

D: TRBD1
size: once
J: TRBJ1-4
V: TRBV2
DNA: TGTGCCAGCAGTCAGGACAGGGTGGACGAAAAACTGTTTTTT
CDR3: CASSQDRVDEKLFF

D: .
size: .
J: TRBJ2-1
V: TRBV3-1/TRBV3-2
DNA: TGTGCCAGCAGCGGACAGAACAATGAGCAGTTCTTC
CDR3: CASSGQNNEQFF

D: TRBD1
size: .
J: TRBJ1-5
V: TRBV10-3
DNA: TGTGCCATCAGTAATGACAGGGCGAGCAATCAGCCCCAGCATTTT
CDR3: CAISNDRASNQPQHF

D: TRBD1
size: .
J: TRBJ1-5
V: TRBV6-5
DNA: TGTGCCAGCACCGAGACAGGGGAGGGGCATCAGCCCCAGCATTTT
CDR3: CASTETGEGHQPQHF

D: .
size: .
J: TRBJ2-1
V: TRBV6-5
DNA: TGTGCCAGCAGTCTGAGCGGAAACAATGAGCAGTTCTTC
CDR3: CASSLSGNNEQFF

D: .
size: .
J: TRBJ1-1
V: TRBV12-5
DNA: TGTGCTAGTGGTTTTGGGGGTAGGGGGAGGGGAGTCACTGAAGCTTTCTTT
CDR3: CASGFGGRGRGVTEAFF

D: TRBD1
size: .
J: TRBJ2-7
V: TRBV15
DNA: TGTGCCGCTGGACAGGGGGCCCACGAGCAGTACTTC
CDR3: CAAGQGAHEQYF

D: .
size: .
J: TRBJ1-6
V: TRBV7-9
DNA: TGTGCCAGCAGTAGGGCGGAGGGCAATTCACCCCTCCACTTT
CDR3: CASSRAEGNSPLHF

D: TRBD1
size: .
J: TRBJ2-1
V: TRBV7-2
DNA: TGTGCCAGCAGCTCCGCCGGGACAGGGAGGTACAATGAGCAGTTCTTC
CDR3: CASSSAGTGRYNEQFF

D: TRBD1
size: .
J: TRBJ2-7
V: TRBV2
DNA: TGTGCCAGCAGTAGGCAGGGGGCGGGATACGAGCAGTACTTC
CDR3: CASSRQGAGYEQYF

D: .
size: .
J: TRBJ2-5
V: TRBV29-1
DNA: TGCAGCGTTGACGCAGGGGTTGGCCAAGAGACCCAGTACTTC
CDR3: CSVDAGVGQETQYF

D: TRBD1
size: .
J: TRBJ1-1
V: TRBV6-5
DNA: TGTGCCAGCAGTTCCTCCCGGGACAGCGGTCCTGAAGCTTTCTTT
CDR3: CASSSSRDSGPEAFF

D: TRBD2
size: .
J: TRBJ2-3
V: TRBV7-9
DNA: TGTGCCAGCAGCTTAGTCGGCGGGGGGGAATCAGATACGCAGTATTTT
CDR3: CASSLVGGGESDTQYF

D: .
size: few
J: TRBJ1-4
V: TRBV10-1
DNA: TGCGCCAGCAGTGGAAAGGGGGAAGGGGAAAAACTGTTTTTT
CDR3: CASSGKGEGEKLFF

D: TRBD2
size: .
J: TRBJ2-1
V: TRBV6-6
DNA: TGTGCCAGCAGTTCCCTAGCGGGGGGATCGGATGAGCAGTTCTTC
CDR3: CASSSLAGGSDEQFF

D: .
size: once
J: TRBJ2-2
V: TRBV5-1
DNA: TGCGCCAGCAGCTTGACGGGGAGAGGACTCACCGGGGAGCTGTTTTTT
CDR3: CASSLTGRGLTGELFF

D: .
size: .
J: TRBJ1-5
V: TRBV4-3
DNA: TGCGCCAGCAGCCAAGATCGGGGGGCAGGAAGGCCCCAGCATTTT
CDR3: CASSQDRGAGRPQHF

D: TRBD1
size: .
J: TRBJ2-5
V: TRBV19
DNA: TGTGCCAGCAGGGACAGGGTGGAGACCCAGTACTTC
CDR3: CASRDRVETQYF

D: TRBD2
size: .
J: TRBJ2-7
V: TRBV2
DNA: TGTGCCAGCAGGAGCCCACCGGGACTAGCGGGCCAACTCTACGAGCAGTACTTC
CDR3: CASRSPPGLAGQLYEQYF

D: .
size: .
J: TRBJ2-3
V: TRBV7-2
DNA: TGTGCCAGCAGCCTACTAGTAAGCACAGATACGCAGTATTTT
CDR3: CASSLLVSTDTQYF

D: .
size: once
J: TRBJ2-7
V: TRBV5-1
DNA: TGCGCCAGCAGCTTGATCGGGGGATCCTACGAGCAGTACTTC
CDR3: CASSLIGGSYEQYF

D: .
size: .
J: TRBJ1-1
V: TRBV19
DNA: TGTGCCACCGAAGTGGGGGGAACTGAAGCTTTCTTT
CDR3: CATEVGGTEAFF

D: .
size: .
J: TRBJ2-7
V: TRBV30
DNA: TGTGCCTGGAGTTCCCGACAGGGGAGGGCCTACGAGCAGTACTTC
CDR3: CAWSSRQGRAYEQYF

D: .
size: once
J: TRBJ2-3
V: TRBV4-2
DNA: TGTGCCAGCAGCCTGGTGGGGGCAGGGGTAACAGATACGCAGTATTTT
CDR3: CASSLVGAGVTDTQYF

D: .
size: .
J: TRBJ1-2
V: TRBV29-1
DNA: TGCAGCGTTGGTGGAGGGGTCGACTATGGCTACACCTTC
CDR3: CSVGGGVDYGYTF

D: .
size: .
J: TRBJ2-3
V: TRBV24-1
DNA: TGTGCCACCAGTGAAGAGACAGGCTCTAGCACAGATACGCAGTATTTT
CDR3: CATSEETGSSTDTQYF

D: TRBD1
size: .
J: TRBJ1-6
V: TRBV4-3
DNA: TGCGCCAGCAGCCCCAATGGGGCAGGGGGAATTTCACCCCTCCACTTT
CDR3: CASSPNGAGGISPLHF

D: .
size: .
J: TRBJ1-1
V: TRBV11-2
DNA: TGTGCCAGCAGCTTAGCGGCCAGGGTGAACACTGAAGCTTTCTTT
CDR3: CASSLAARVNTEAFF

D: .
size: .
J: TRBJ1-1
V: TRBV29-1
DNA: TGCAGCGTTGAAACAGGTTGGACTGAAGCTTTCTTT
CDR3: CSVETGWTEAFF